What follows are 28 T cell receptor beta chains derived from one specimen sequenced in a study of CD8+ T cells in alopecia areata. Isolated RNA was reverse transcribed into cDNA used as the sequencing template. Generated by immunoSEQ multiplex PCR, the TCRdb table keeps only in-frame clones and is missing some. This table has roughly 100,000 clones, 55% appearing once. Material: CD4+ T cells sorted from blood. Receptors were obtained from a human donor in good health.

This chain uses TRBV30 with TRBJ2-2; 9 positions match TRBD2. CDR3 length: 16 residues. Germline values: CDR1 GTSNPN, CDR2 SVGIG (reference sequence). Unmatched junction bases numbered 15, after V lost 8 bases and J lost 5 bases. This chain's CDR3 is CASSLEAGGLTGELFF. CDR3 DNA: TGTGCCAGCAGCCTAGAAGCGGGGGGCCTAACCGGGGAGCTGTTTTTT. Full variable domain (remainder filled in from reference TRBV30 and TRBJ2-2): SQTIHQWPATLVQPVGSPLSLECTVEGTSNPNLYWYRQAAGRGLQLLFYSVGIGQISSEVPQNLSASRPQDRQFILSSKKLLLSDSGFYLCASSLEAGGLTGELFFGEGSRLTVL.

This clone was counted between two and nine times. The chain couples TRBV10-3 to TRBJ2-2; TRBD2 is a possible D gene (6 bases). Trimming took 7 bases from V and 2 from J, leaving 11 bases between them. Germline V gene lookup returns CDR1 ENHRY and CDR2 SYGVKD. The CDR3 runs 14 residues. CDR3 DNA: TGTGCCATCAACGGGGGAGCTAACACCGGGGAGCTGTTTTTT. Its protein product is CAINGGANTGELFF.

This sequence joins TRBV29-1 and TRBJ2-3, with 7 bases matching TRBD1. Germline CDR1 is SQVTM and CDR2 is ANQGSEA. This CDR3 is 16 amino acids long. The ends lost 2 bases at V and 0 bases at J; junction bases unmatched: 8. The CDR3 coding sequence is TGCAGCGTTGAACGGAGACAGGGACCAAGCACAGATACGCAGTATTTT. Encoded protein: CSVERRQGPSTDTQYF.

A remark on this clone: The same CDR3 arises from other DNA sequences in this sample as well. The chain recombines TRBV18 with TRBJ2-5; D is uncertain. V was trimmed by 5 bases and J by 2 bases, leaving 3 bases between them. The CDR3 length is 11 residues. From germline, CDR1 is KGHSH and CDR2 LQKENI. The CDR3 DNA is TGTGCCAGCTCAGGTCAAGAGACCCAGTACTTC. Translation: CASSGQETQYF. Looking up the rest from reference TRBV18 and TRBJ2-5 gives the full variable domain: NAGVMQNPRHLVRRRGQEARLRCSPMKGHSHVYWYRQLPEEGLKFMVYLQKENIIDESGMPKERFSAEFPKEGPSILRIQQVVRGDSAAYFCASSGQETQYFGPGTRLLVL.

The chain joins TRBV4-3 to TRBJ2-7, with D tentatively TRBD1 (6 bases). Trimming pared 4 bases from V and 2 bases from J, leaving 9 bases between. This CDR3 is 13 amino acids long. Germline lookup yields CDR1 LGHNA and CDR2 YSLEER. The CDR3 is CASSRDIAYEQYF. CDR3 nucleotide sequence: TGCGCCAGCAGCCGGGACATAGCCTACGAGCAGTACTTC.

The CDR3 coding sequence is TGTGCCACGTCCGGGACAGGGGAAGGCTACACCTTC. The encoded protein is CATSGTGEGYTF. V and J are TRBV10-3 and TRBJ1-2; 10 bases map to TRBD1. The CDR3 spans 12 residues. The junction had 7 bases not matched to a gene; V was cut back by 10 bases and J by 8 bases. The germline V gene has CDR1 ENHRY and CDR2 SYGVKD.

This clone was counted between two and nine times. This CDR3 is also generated by other DNA sequences in the sample. The chain is built from TRBV7-2 and TRBJ2-5, with a possible D match to TRBD2 (7 bases). Germline-derived CDR1 and CDR2 are SGHTA and FQGNSA. CDR3 length: 15 amino acids. V lost 3 bases, J lost 5 bases, and 16 bases lay in between. Here the CDR3 DNA reads TGTGCCAGCAGCTTTCTGAGGGGGGGCGGGGAGACCCAGTACTTC. Protein: CASSFLRGGGETQYF.

In its sample, this clone was seen a few times. V usage is TRBV10-3 and J usage is TRBJ2-5; TRBD1 aligns across 7 bases. J lost 1 base, V lost 0 bases, and 8 bases had no gene match. This CDR3 is built from 17 residues. Germline CDR1 is ENHRY and CDR2 is SYGVKD. The CDR3 protein is CAISESDTGTAQETQYF. CDR3 bases: TGTGCCATCAGTGAGTCCGACACCGGGACAGCCCAAGAGACCCAGTACTTC.

The chain carries TRBV4-2 and TRBJ2-7; TRBD2 matches 7 bases. Germline V CDR1 and CDR2: LGHNA, YNFKEQ. V shed 1 base, J shed 0 bases, and the junction held 6 bases outside the gene matches. The CDR3 runs 16 residues. The CDR3 region has the DNA TGTGCCAGCAGCCAAGCTGCTAGCGGAGGCTCCTACGAGCAGTACTTC. It is translated as CASSQAASGGSYEQYF.

This clone was observed a few times. The chain links TRBV25-1 to TRBJ2-7, with a tentative D call TRBD1 (6 bases). The CDR3 contains 13 residues. Germline values: CDR1 MGHDK, CDR2 SYGVNS. Trimming took 6 bases from V and 2 from J, leaving 11 bases between them. In nucleotides, the CDR3 is TGTGCCAGCAGCGCGGACAGTCCCTACGAGCAGTACTTC. As protein: CASSADSPYEQYF.

This chain uses TRBV19 with TRBJ1-2; TRBD1 might be the D (6 bases). This CDR3 comprises 14 residues. Germline CDR1 LNHDA, CDR2 SQIVND (reference sequence). The V and J ends lost 11 bases and 4 bases respectively, with 20 bases between them. For the CDR3, the DNA is TGTGCCTCTAAAAAGCGGGGGCCGGCCTATGGCTACACCTTC. Protein product: CASKKRGPAYGYTF.

The CDR3 coding sequence is TGTGCCAGCAGAGGGGCCTATGGCTACACCTTC. This encodes CASRGAYGYTF. This chain uses TRBV27 with TRBJ1-2; perhaps TRBD1 as D (5 bases). This CDR3 has 11 residues. Germline V lookup: CDR1 MNHEY, CDR2 SMNVEV (reference sequence). Trimming took 6 bases from V and 4 from J, leaving 6 bases between them.

This clone was counted only a few times. The V and J genes are TRBV4-2 and TRBJ1-4, with TRBD1 identical over 7 bases. Germline loops: CDR1 LGHNA, CDR2 YNFKEQ. The CDR3 covers 15 residues. The trim removed 1 base at V and 7 bases at J, leaving 6 bases unmatched. The DNA for the CDR3 is TGTGCCAGCAGCCAAGGACAGGGAATCGCTGAAAAACTGTTTTTT. Amino acids: CASSQGQGIAEKLFF.

V and J are TRBV29-1 and TRBJ2-7; no definite D call. Trimming removed 4 bases from V and 5 bases from J, with 12 bases in between. The CDR3 covers 12 residues. The germline gives CDR1 SQVTM, CDR2 ANQGSEA. DNA of the CDR3: TGCAGCGTTGGTGCTTGGGGTGACGAGCAGTACTTC. Its protein product is CSVGAWGDEQYF.

The chain combines TRBV7-9 with TRBJ2-1, with D maybe TRBD2 (7 bases). V was clipped by 4 bases and J by 10 bases, with 14 bases between them. The CDR3 is 13 amino acids. Germline values: CDR1 SEHNR, CDR2 FQNEAQ (reference sequence). The CDR3, as DNA: TGTGCCAGCAGCTGGGGAGGGGGAGGAGAGCAGTTCTTC. It encodes CASSWGGGGEQFF.

J is TRBJ2-3 and V is TRBV2, with TRBD2 identical over 9 bases. Germline V lookup: CDR1 SNHLY, CDR2 FYNNEI. This CDR3 region has 16 residues. V dropped 1 base and J dropped 9; count of bases not matched to a gene: 11. The CDR3 is CASSEGGGAPVGTQYF. DNA of the CDR3: TGTGCCAGCAGTGAAGGCGGGGGGGCCCCCGTCGGCACGCAGTATTTT.

This clone was picked up one time. The chain links TRBV10-3 to TRBJ2-5; TRBD2 agrees at 10 bases. The CDR3 runs 18 residues. The germline CDR1 and CDR2 sequences are ENHRY and SYGVKD. The V gene end was trimmed by 3 bases and the J gene end by 5 bases; junction bases not matched to a gene: 15. The chain's CDR3 is CAISDPGTSDRGRETQYF. For the CDR3, the DNA is TGTGCCATCAGTGACCCCGGGACTAGCGATAGGGGACGGGAGACCCAGTACTTC.

This clone was recorded a few times. CDR3 residues: CASSQPGANYGYTF. In DNA form, the CDR3 reads TGTGCCAGCAGCCAACCGGGGGCGAACTATGGCTACACCTTC. The chain couples TRBV4-2 to TRBJ1-2; D is possibly TRBD1 (6 bases). Between the trimmed V and J ends, which lost 2 bases and 2 bases, there was a span of 9 bases. CDR3 length: 14 amino acids. The V gene's germline CDR1 is LGHNA and CDR2 YNFKEQ.

The V and J genes are TRBV28 and TRBJ2-7; D unclear. Germline V gene sequence: CDR1 MDHEN, CDR2 SYDVKM. The CDR3 has 14 amino acids. The germline V and J ends were trimmed by 1 base and 4 bases, with 11 bases remaining between them. The DNA for the CDR3 is TGTGCCAGCAGTTTATCCCACTACCTTTACGAGCAGTACTTC. Its translation is CASSLSHYLYEQYF.

As regards this clone: Additional DNA sequences in this sample encode the identical CDR3. The chain couples TRBV18 to TRBJ1-2; D not certain. There are 13 residues in the CDR3. Trimming removed 3 bases at V and 5 bases at J, with 10 bases between. Germline CDR1 and CDR2: KGHSH and LQKENI. The CDR3 DNA is TGTGCCAGCTCACCCGACGGGAGGTATGGCTACACCTTC. It is translated as CASSPDGRYGYTF. The full variable domain, with the rest looked up from reference TRBV18 and TRBJ1-2, is NAGVMQNPRHLVRRRGQEARLRCSPMKGHSHVYWYRQLPEEGLKFMVYLQKENIIDESGMPKERFSAEFPKEGPSILRIQQVVRGDSAAYFCASSPDGRYGYTFGSGTRLTVV.

CDR3 nucleotide sequence: TGCGCCAGCAGCCAGGGACGGGGGACGCACTACGAGCAGTACTTC. It specifies CASSQGRGTHYEQYF. V and J are TRBV4-1 and TRBJ2-7, with a weak D call TRBD2 (6 bases). This CDR3 comprises 15 residues. Germline assignment: CDR1 MGHRA and CDR2 YSYEKL. V was clipped by 3 bases and J by 3 bases, with 15 bases between them.

This clone was recorded a few times. This chain connects TRBV25-1 to TRBJ2-5; D call uncertain. Deletions cut 0 bases from V and 3 bases from J, with 5 bases between. CDR3 length: 13 amino acids. Germline CDR1 MGHDK, CDR2 SYGVNS. Written as DNA, the CDR3 is TGTGCCAGCAGTGAATATACTGAAGAGACCCAGTACTTC. Amino acid sequence: CASSEYTEETQYF.

The rearrangement uses TRBV7-2 and TRBJ1-1; D remains ambiguous. V was trimmed by 1 base and J by 3 bases, leaving 9 bases between them. Germline CDR1 is SGHTA and CDR2 is FQGNSA. The CDR3 has 14 residues. The CDR3 region is CASSLGTVDTEAFF. DNA for the CDR3: TGTGCCAGCAGCTTAGGGACGGTGGACACTGAAGCTTTCTTT.

The J gene is TRBJ2-5, the V gene TRBV28, with D tentatively TRBD2 (6 bases). The V gene's germline CDR1 is MDHEN and CDR2 SYDVKM. V was trimmed by 3 bases and J by 1 base, leaving 18 bases between them. The CDR3 is 17 residues long. The CDR3 region has the DNA TGTGCCAGCAGTTTCTCCGGCGCTGGCGGGGTCCAAGAGACCCAGTACTTC. This gives the protein CASSFSGAGGVQETQYF. The complete variable domain, with remaining parts taken from reference TRBV28 and TRBJ2-5, reads DVKVTQSSRYLVKRTGEKVFLECVQDMDHENMFWYRQDPGLGLRLIYFSYDVKMKEKGDIPEGYSVSREKKERFSLILESASTNQTSMYLCASSFSGAGGVQETQYFGPGTRLLVL.

This chain links TRBV7-2 with TRBJ2-5; 7 positions match TRBD2. Per germline, CDR1 SGHTA and CDR2 FQGNSA. The V gene end was trimmed by 1 base and the J gene end by 6 bases; junction bases not matched to a gene: 5. The CDR3 extends over 14 amino acids. CDR3 sequence reads: CASSLGPGGQTQYF. CDR3 DNA: TGTGCCAGCAGCTTAGGGCCGGGGGGTCAGACCCAGTACTTC. The whole variable domain, remainder taken from reference TRBV7-2 and TRBJ2-5, is GAGVSQSPSNKVTEKGKDVELRCDPISGHTALYWYRQSLGQGLEFLIYFQGNSAPDKSGLPSDRFSAERTGGSVSTLTIQRTQQEDSAVYLCASSLGPGGQTQYFGPGTRLLVL.

This clone was detected only a few times. J is TRBJ2-3 and V is TRBV15; 10 bases are a match to TRBD1. The germline V gene encodes CDR1 LNHNV and CDR2 YYDKDF (reference sequence). There are 15 residues in the CDR3. Unmatched junction bases numbered 2, after V lost 3 bases and J lost 2 bases. CDR3 bases: TGTGCCACCAGCAGGGGACAGGGGCCCACAGATACGCAGTATTTT. Protein product: CATSRGQGPTDTQYF.

This chain uses TRBV14 with TRBJ2-1; D may be TRBD1 (6 bases). This CDR3 spans 15 amino acids. V lost 2 bases, J lost 2 bases, and 10 bases lay in between. Looked up from germline, CDR1 is SGHDN and CDR2 is FVKESK. Here the CDR3 DNA reads TGTGCCAGCAGCCAAACAGGGACCACCTACAATGAGCAGTTCTTC. Its translation is CASSQTGTTYNEQFF.

The V gene is TRBV18, the J gene TRBJ2-5; the D is unclear. The CDR3 length is 16 residues. Germline values: CDR1 KGHSH, CDR2 LQKENI. V gave up 0 bases and J gave up 3 bases, with 14 bases separating them. CDR3 region: CASSPPSLAWEETQYF. DNA for the CDR3: TGTGCCAGCTCACCACCTAGTCTGGCATGGGAAGAGACCCAGTACTTC.